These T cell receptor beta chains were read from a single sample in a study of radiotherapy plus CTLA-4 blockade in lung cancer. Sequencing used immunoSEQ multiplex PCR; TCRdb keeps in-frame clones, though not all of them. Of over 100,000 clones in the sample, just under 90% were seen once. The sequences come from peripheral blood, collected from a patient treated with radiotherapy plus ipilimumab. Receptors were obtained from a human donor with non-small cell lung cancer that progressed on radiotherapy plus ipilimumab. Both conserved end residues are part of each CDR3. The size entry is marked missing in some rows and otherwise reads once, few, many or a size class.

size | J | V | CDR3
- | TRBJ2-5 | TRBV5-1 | CASSQDRGRTETQYF
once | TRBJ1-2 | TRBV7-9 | CASSLGGESSYGYTF
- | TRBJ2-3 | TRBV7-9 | CASSLDIGGKMQYF
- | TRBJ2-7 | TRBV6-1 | CASSDPGTSGRLDF
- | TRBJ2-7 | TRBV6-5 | CATPDLGTAYEQYF
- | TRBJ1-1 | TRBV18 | CASSWAGVNTEAFF
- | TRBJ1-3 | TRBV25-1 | CASSEAGFLSGNTIYF
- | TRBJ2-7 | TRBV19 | CASRGGDSRSYEQYF
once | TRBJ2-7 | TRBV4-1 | CASSQDRGQIYEQYF
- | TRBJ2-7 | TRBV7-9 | CASSLVDINHEQYF
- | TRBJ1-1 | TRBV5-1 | CASSLWDRNTEAFF
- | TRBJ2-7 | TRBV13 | CASSLVFGGLAGETYSFYEQYF
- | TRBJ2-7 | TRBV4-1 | CASSQILAGFSYEQYF
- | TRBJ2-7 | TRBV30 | CAWSMQGLSSYEQYF
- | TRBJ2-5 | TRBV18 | CASSGTIEETQYF
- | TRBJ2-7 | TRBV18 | CASSPLAGGPLKYEQYF
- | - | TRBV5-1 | CASSLVGTGAYEQYF
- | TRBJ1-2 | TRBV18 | CASSPGQGASGYTF
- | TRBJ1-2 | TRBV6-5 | CASSATGVGGYTF
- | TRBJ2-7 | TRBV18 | CASSRQGNGYEQYF
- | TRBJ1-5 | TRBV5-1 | CASSQGSGQPQHF
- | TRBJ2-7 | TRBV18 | CASSPPRGGAEEQYF
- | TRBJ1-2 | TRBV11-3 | CASSPLGTNYGYTF
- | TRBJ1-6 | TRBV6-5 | CASSYSVRRNSPLHF
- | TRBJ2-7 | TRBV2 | CATRRGYEQYF
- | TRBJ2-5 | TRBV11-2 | CASSSPRQRGETQYF
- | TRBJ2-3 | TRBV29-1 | CSVGTTSTDTQYF
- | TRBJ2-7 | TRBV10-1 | CASSSSGSGGEQYF
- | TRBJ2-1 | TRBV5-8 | CASRRRGRPTYNEQFF
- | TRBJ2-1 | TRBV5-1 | CASSSSGLQGNEQFF
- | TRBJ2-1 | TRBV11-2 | CASSHHGWGQGSYEQFF
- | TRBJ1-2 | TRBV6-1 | CASSGGQGFEGYTF
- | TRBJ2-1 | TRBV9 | CASSASTSGYSSYNEQFF
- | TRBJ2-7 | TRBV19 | CASSIRQGSGEQYF
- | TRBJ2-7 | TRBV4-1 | CASSQGLRFGDEQYF
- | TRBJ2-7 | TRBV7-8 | CASSLAPSGSLGGQYF
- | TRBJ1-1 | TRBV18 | CASSSGTWGTEAFF
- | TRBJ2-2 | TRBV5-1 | CASSSGTSGNTGELFF
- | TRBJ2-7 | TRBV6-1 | CASSEAGQGAGEQYF
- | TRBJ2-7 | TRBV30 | CAWEDRQQKYF
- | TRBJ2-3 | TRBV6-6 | CASRDHTLTDTQYF
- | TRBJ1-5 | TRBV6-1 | CASSAQGRSNQPQHF
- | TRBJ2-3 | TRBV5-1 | CASSPDSYGTDTQYF
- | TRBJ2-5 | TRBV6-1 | CASSSTGLETQYF
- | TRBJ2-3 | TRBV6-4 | CASSGSGGSTDTQYF
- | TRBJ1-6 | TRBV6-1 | CASSEVLQGNNSPLHF
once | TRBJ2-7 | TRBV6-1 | CASSEAEAGRLYEQYF
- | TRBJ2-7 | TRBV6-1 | CASRTTEYEQYF
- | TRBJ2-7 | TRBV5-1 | CASSLRTDNGRSYEQYF
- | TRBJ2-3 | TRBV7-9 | CASSAIGGTQYF